These 5 T cell receptor beta chains originate from one sample sequenced in a study of blood T cell repertoires in COVID-19. Clones were sequenced by immunoSEQ multiplex PCR, and TCRdb holds only the in-frame ones, with some missing. The sample includes roughly 130,000 clones, around 80% seen only once; the top ten take approximately 3.6%. The source material was peripheral blood. These receptors came from a man in his sixties with acute or convalescent COVID-19.

This clone showed up just once. The genes are TRBV9 and TRBJ2-1; 12 bases match TRBD2. CDR3 length equals 16 residues. Trimming removed 0 bases from V and 8 bases from J; junction bases left unmatched: 6. Germline values: CDR1 SGDLS, CDR2 YYNGEE. The CDR3 region has the DNA TGTGCCAGCAGCGTAGTAGGTCTAGCGGGAGGGGATGAGCAGTTCTTC. Amino acids: CASSVVGLAGGDEQFF.

The gene calls are TRBV5-1 and TRBJ2-2, with D perhaps matching TRBD1 (7 bases). The V end lost 6 bases, the J end lost 5 bases, and 20 bases lay between the germline ends. CDR1 is SGHRS and CDR2 is YFSETQ in the germline V gene. This CDR3 region has 16 residues. CDR3 nucleotides: TGCGCCAGCAACCTACAAATGACAGGGAGGACCGGGGAGCTGTTTTTT. Protein: CASNLQMTGRTGELFF.

The chain joins TRBV2 to TRBJ2-5, with D perhaps matching TRBD1 (5 bases). CDR3 length equals 13 residues. V lost 7 bases, J lost 4 bases, and 13 bases lay in between. The germline CDR1 and CDR2 sequences are SNHLY and FYNNEI. This chain's CDR3 is CASTMGQRETQYF. The DNA of the CDR3 is TGTGCCAGCACCATGGGGCAGAGAGAGACCCAGTACTTC.

This clone was seen once. This chain links TRBV12-3 or TRBV12-4 with TRBJ2-1, with TRBD1 as a possible D gene (5 bases). The V end was cut by 5 bases, the J end by 12 bases, with 14 bases between. This CDR3 spans 12 amino acids. In nucleotides, the CDR3 is TGTGCCAGCAGTCCTCAGGGCTTAGGGCAGTTCTTC. This encodes CASSPQGLGQFF.

This clone was counted a few times. The chain combines TRBV28 with TRBJ2-3; 11 nucleotides match TRBD2. The J segment lost 9 bases and the V segment lost 5 bases, leaving 4 bases of the junction unmatched. Per the germline V gene, CDR1 is MDHEN and CDR2 is SYDVKM. CDR3 size: 13 residues. The CDR3 region is CASSGSGRETQYF. CDR3 DNA sequence: TGTGCCAGCAGTGGTAGCGGGAGGGAGACGCAGTATTTT.